This T cell receptor (beta chain) derives from a study of cytotoxic CD8 clonotypes in ibrutinib-treated CLL. Sequencing was performed with immunoSEQ multiplex PCR; in TCRdb, only in-frame clones are kept and a portion is missing. The table shows around 300,000 clones, with 80% occurring only once. V lost 5 bases to trimming and J lost 0 bases, with 11 bases between them. The CDR3 covers 15 residues. Per the germline V gene, CDR1 is SGHTA and CDR2 is FQGTGA. The TCR sequence derives from a human donor with chronic lymphocytic leukemia. The sample was PBMCs, taken before ibrutinib treatment. The genes are TRBV7-3 and TRBJ2-1; D is possibly TRBD2 (6 bases). CDR3 protein: CASSQGLSSYNEQFF. CDR3 in DNA: TGTGCCAGCAGCCAGGGACTGAGCTCCTACAATGAGCAGTTCTTC.